This TCR beta chain was captured in a study of T cell changes during pregnancy in multiple sclerosis. Trimming removed 1 base from V and 8 bases from J, with 12 bases in between. CDR3 length: 14 residues. Germline CDR1 is SGHDT and CDR2 is YYEEEE. Measured with immunoSEQ multiplex PCR; TCRdb has only the in-frame clones, and not every one. This repertoire shows about 77,000 clones, about 93% found once; its top ten account for about 2.5%. The sequence was collected from a female donor in good health, enrolled as a control in a pregnancy study. This sample comprised peripheral blood, obtained after pregnancy. The chain has TRBV5-6 and TRBJ1-4, with D tentatively TRBD1 (6 bases). For the CDR3, the DNA is TGTGCCAGCAGCTTGAACAGGGCAAGGGAAAAACTGTTTTTT. This gives the protein CASSLNRAREKLFF. The full variable domain, in which reference TRBV5-6 and TRBJ1-4 provide the parts outside the CDR3, is DAGVTQSPTHLIKTRGQQVTLRCSPKSGHDTVSWYQQALGQGPQFIFQYYEEEERQRGNFPDRFSGHQFPNYSSELNVNALLLGDSALYLCASSLNRAREKLFFGSGTQLSVL.